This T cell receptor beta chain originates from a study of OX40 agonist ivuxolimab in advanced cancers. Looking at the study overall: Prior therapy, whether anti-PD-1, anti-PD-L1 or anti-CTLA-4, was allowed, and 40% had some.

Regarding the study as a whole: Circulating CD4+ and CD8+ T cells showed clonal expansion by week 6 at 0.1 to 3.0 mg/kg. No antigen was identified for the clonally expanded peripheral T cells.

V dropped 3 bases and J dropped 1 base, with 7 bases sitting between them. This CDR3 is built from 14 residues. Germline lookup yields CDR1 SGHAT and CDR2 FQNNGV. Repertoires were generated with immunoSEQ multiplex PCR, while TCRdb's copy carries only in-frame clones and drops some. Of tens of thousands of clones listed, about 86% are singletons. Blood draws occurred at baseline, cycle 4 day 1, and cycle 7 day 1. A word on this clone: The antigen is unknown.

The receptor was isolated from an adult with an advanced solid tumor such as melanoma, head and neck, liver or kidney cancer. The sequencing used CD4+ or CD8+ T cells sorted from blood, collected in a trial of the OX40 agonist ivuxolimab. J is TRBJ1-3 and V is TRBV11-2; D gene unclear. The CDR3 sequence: CASSFGVSGNTIYF. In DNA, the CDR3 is TGTGCCAGCAGCTTTGGCGTATCTGGAAACACCATATATTTT.